This record covers a single T cell receptor beta chain. Clones were read by immunoSEQ multiplex PCR, and TCRdb kept only the in-frame ones, dropping some. The sample lists some 170,000 clones, roughly 87% occurring once. The sample belongs to a study of blood T cell repertoires in COVID-19. There are 15 residues in the CDR3. V dropped 2 bases and J dropped 1; count of bases not matched to a gene: 4. CDR1 is SEHNR, CDR2 FQNEAQ, per germline (reference sequence). The clonotype was recovered from a human donor with acute COVID-19. The donor label of this sample is uncertain. The rearrangement uses TRBV7-9 and TRBJ1-1; the match to TRBD1 covers 7 bases. Specimen: PBMCs or T cells enriched from blood (not recorded which). The CDR3 region has the DNA TGTGCCAGCAGCTTACTCGCAGGGGGGAACACTGAAGCTTTCTTT. Its translation is CASSLLAGGNTEAFF. The whole variable domain, remainder taken from reference TRBV7-9 and TRBJ1-1, is DTGVSQNPRHKITKRGQNVTFRCDPISEHNRLYWYRQTLGQGPEFLTYFQNEAQLEKSRLLSDRFSAERPKGSFSTLEIQRTEQGDSAMYLCASSLLAGGNTEAFFGQGTRLTVV.